This is a list of T cell receptor beta chains from one sample in a study of CD8+ T cells in alopecia areata. Clones were read by immunoSEQ multiplex PCR, and TCRdb kept only the in-frame ones, dropping some. This repertoire shows about 180,000 clones, 59% found once; its top ten account for about 15%. Sequencing used CD4+ T cells sorted from blood, obtained at week 0. All receptors come from a human donor with alopecia areata. Both conserved end residues are part of each CDR3. A D gene is named only where the DNA matches it firmly. Not every row has a clone size; where given, it reads once, few, many or a size class.

clone_size j_call v_call d_call cdr3_aa cdr3_nt
few TRBJ2-3 TRBV29-1 . CSVRGRNTDTQYF TGCAGCGTACGGGGGCGGAACACAGATACGCAGTATTTT
. TRBJ2-1 TRBV7-2 TRBD2 CASSLPGLPVNEQFF TGTGCCAGCAGCCTACCGGGACTACCAGTCAATGAGCAGTTCTTC
few TRBJ1-5 TRBV7-8 . CASSLAGGANSNQPQHF TGTGCCAGCAGCTTGGCAGGCGGCGCAAATAGCAATCAGCCCCAGCATTTT
. TRBJ1-2 TRBV7-2 TRBD1 CASRTGSAYGYTF TGTGCCAGCCGGACAGGGTCGGCCTATGGCTACACCTTC
. TRBJ2-4 TRBV6-6 . CASSYLTGAKNIQYF TGTGCCAGCAGTTACCTCACAGGGGCCAAAAACATTCAGTACTTC
. TRBJ1-2 TRBV30 . CAWSVYPRGRGGYTF TGTGCCTGGAGTGTATACCCCAGGGGAAGAGGCGGCTACACCTTC
. TRBJ2-7 TRBV10-2 . CASSENAGTYEQYF TGCGCCAGCAGTGAGAACGCCGGAACCTACGAGCAGTACTTC
. TRBJ2-7 TRBV25-1 TRBD1 CASSESMGQLYEQYF TGTGCCAGCAGTGAGTCGATGGGACAGCTCTACGAGCAGTACTTC
. TRBJ2-3 TRBV7-9 . CASSPQGADTQYF TGTGCCAGCAGTCCCCAGGGTGCAGATACGCAGTATTTT
. TRBJ2-4 TRBV23-1 . CASSHSGWVRAKNIQYF TGCGCCAGCAGTCACTCCGGATGGGTTAGGGCCAAAAACATTCAGTACTTC
. TRBJ1-5 TRBV4-1 . CASSLTGRGAINQPQHF TGCGCCAGCAGCCTAACGGGACGGGGGGCAATCAATCAGCCCCAGCATTTT
few TRBJ1-1 TRBV15 TRBD1 CATSTRTGTAFF TGTGCCACCAGCACGCGGACAGGGACAGCTTTCTTT
. TRBJ2-7 TRBV5-4 TRBD2 CASSQGSGGAGLYEQYF TGTGCCAGCAGCCAAGGGTCCGGGGGGGCAGGACTGTACGAGCAGTACTTC
. TRBJ2-3 TRBV20-1 TRBD2 CSAERGGTQYF TGCAGTGCTGAGCGCGGGGGTACGCAGTATTTT
. TRBJ1-5 TRBV27 . CASSRAHNQPQHF TGTGCCAGCAGTAGGGCCCACAATCAGCCCCAGCATTTT
. TRBJ1-2 TRBV30 TRBD1 CAWRSYWTGGYTF TGTGCCTGGAGGAGTTATTGGACAGGCGGCTACACCTTC
few TRBJ2-4 TRBV5-1 TRBD1 CASSLGTGNIQYF TGCGCCAGCAGCTTGGGGACAGGGAACATTCAGTACTTC
few TRBJ1-6 TRBV6-5 TRBD1 CASNPGQDNSPLHF TGTGCCAGCAACCCGGGACAGGATAATTCACCCCTCCACTTT
few TRBJ1-6 TRBV6-6 . CASSYSNSPLHF TGTGCCAGCAGTTACTCGAATTCACCCCTCCACTTT
. TRBJ2-7 TRBV6-5 . CASKTGPRHEQYF TGTGCCTCAAAAACGGGACCCCGCCACGAGCAGTACTTC
. TRBJ1-4 TRBV20-1 . CSARDREKLFF TGCAGTGCTAGAGATCGAGAAAAACTGTTTTTT
few TRBJ1-1 TRBV5-6 . CASSLGFEAFF TGTGCCAGCAGCTTGGGTTTCGAAGCTTTCTTT
. TRBJ1-2 TRBV29-1 TRBD1 CSVSGQSNYGYTF TGCAGCGTTTCGGGACAGTCTAACTATGGCTACACCTTC
few TRBJ2-5 TRBV10-2 . CASSLSYQETQYF TGCGCCAGCAGTTTGAGCTACCAAGAGACCCAGTACTTC
. TRBJ1-2 TRBV30 . CAWSVLGNYGYTF TGTGCCTGGAGTGTTTTAGGGAACTATGGCTACACCTTC
. TRBJ2-5 TRBV20-1 . CSAGFGETQYF TGCAGTGCCGGGTTTGGGGAGACCCAGTACTTC
. TRBJ1-2 TRBV30 . CAWRGAVGVPNYGYTF TGTGCCTGGAGGGGGGCAGTTGGAGTCCCTAACTATGGCTACACCTTC
. TRBJ1-1 TRBV29-1 . CSVTYGSEAFF TGCAGCGTCACGTACGGCTCTGAAGCTTTCTTT
. TRBJ2-5 TRBV29-1 . CSVKEETQYF TGCAGCGTAAAGGAAGAGACCCAGTACTTC
. TRBJ2-1 TRBV5-4 . CASSPLELVRTSEQFF TGTGCCAGCAGCCCGCTAGAGTTAGTACGGACGAGTGAGCAGTTCTTC
. TRBJ1-4 TRBV29-1 TRBD1 CSVLQGAREKLFF TGCAGCGTCCTACAGGGGGCGCGGGAAAAACTGTTTTTT
many TRBJ2-6 TRBV11-2 . CASSFYNSGANVLTF TGTGCCAGCAGCTTTTACAACTCTGGGGCCAACGTCCTGACTTTC
. TRBJ1-5 TRBV6-1 . CASSEGYNRVDQPQHF TGTGCCAGCAGTGAAGGGTACAACAGGGTGGATCAGCCCCAGCATTTT
few TRBJ1-5 TRBV19 . CASKPLRTGNQPQHF TGTGCCAGTAAACCACTCCGGACGGGCAATCAGCCCCAGCATTTT
. TRBJ2-7 TRBV23-1 . CASSQGQATKYF TGCGCCAGCAGTCAGGGGCAGGCCACGAAGTACTTC
once TRBJ2-2 TRBV29-1 TRBD2 CSVEKGASGVGELFF TGCAGCGTTGAAAAGGGAGCTAGCGGGGTCGGGGAGCTGTTTTTT
. TRBJ2-3 TRBV6-5 . CASSSTDTQYF TGTGCCAGCAGTAGCACAGATACGCAGTATTTT
few TRBJ2-3 TRBV27 . CASSLYRGGADTQYF TGTGCCAGCAGTTTGTACAGGGGAGGGGCAGATACGCAGTATTTT
. TRBJ2-7 TRBV19 . CASTKGINSYEQYF TGTGCCAGTACGAAGGGAATCAACTCCTACGAGCAGTACTTC
few TRBJ2-1 TRBV29-1 . CSVRAGGYNEQFF TGCAGCGTTAGGGCAGGAGGGTACAATGAGCAGTTCTTC
few TRBJ1-6 TRBV5-1 TRBD1 CASSLQGQGNSPLHF TGCGCCAGCAGCTTACAGGGGCAGGGGAATTCACCCCTCCACTTT
. TRBJ1-5 TRBV25-1 . CASSEYRQNQPQHF TGTGCCAGCAGTGAATATCGGCAGAATCAGCCCCAGCATTTT
. TRBJ1-5 TRBV7-9 . CASSLGGVNQPQHF TGTGCCAGCAGCCTAGGAGGGGTCAATCAGCCCCAGCATTTT
once TRBJ2-5 TRBV11-2 TRBD2 CASSLAGGQETQYF TGTGCCAGCAGCTTAGCGGGGGGGCAAGAGACCCAGTACTTC
few TRBJ1-5 TRBV9 . CASSGGQPQHF TGTGCCAGCAGCGGGGGTCAGCCCCAGCATTTT
few TRBJ2-5 TRBV29-1 . CSVEGLDVTQYF TGCAGCGTTGAAGGGTTGGACGTTACCCAGTACTTC
. TRBJ2-3 TRBV6-1 . CASSKVTASTDTQYF TGTGCCAGCAGCAAGGTCACAGCTAGCACAGATACGCAGTATTTT
. TRBJ1-2 TRBV6-1 . CASSEGGGSIYGYTF TGTGCCAGCAGTGAAGGCGGGGGTTCGATCTATGGCTACACCTTC
. TRBJ2-7 TRBV30 . CAWSVKGYEQYF TGTGCCTGGAGTGTGAAGGGGTACGAGCAGTACTTC
. TRBJ2-3 TRBV7-2 . CASSLDGRAVDTQYF TGTGCCAGCAGCTTAGATGGCAGGGCGGTTGATACGCAGTATTTT
. TRBJ2-5 TRBV4-2 TRBD2 CASSQDPTSGGETQYF TGTGCCAGCAGCCAAGATCCAACTAGCGGGGGAGAGACCCAGTACTTC
few TRBJ2-2 TRBV10-3 . CAGGGANTGELFF TGTGCCGGAGGCGGGGCAAACACCGGGGAGCTGTTTTTT
few TRBJ2-1 TRBV7-2 . CASSLGGSLGEQFF TGTGCCAGCAGCTTAGGGGGGTCCCTGGGTGAGCAGTTCTTC
few TRBJ1-1 TRBV29-1 . CSVDSSEAFF TGCAGCGTTGATAGCTCTGAAGCTTTCTTT
few TRBJ2-3 TRBV5-1 TRBD1 CASSRRPGQRRTDTQYF TGCGCCAGCAGCCGGCGGCCGGGACAGAGACGCACAGATACGCAGTATTTT